The 19 T cell receptor beta chains listed next were all sequenced from one sample in a study of OX40 agonist ivuxolimab in advanced cancers. The method was the immunoSEQ multiplex PCR assay. TCRdb took this table from immuneACCESS and kept in-frame rearrangements with V and J called. Such tables lack part of the clones; where checked against another copy, unresolved V genes explain under half of the gap, and the rest is unexplained. The sample profile shows around 69,000 clones; about 85% of them were found once. Together, the top ten hold around 3.2% of the sample. Material: CD4+ or CD8+ T cells sorted from blood, obtained in a trial of the OX40 agonist ivuxolimab. These receptors all come from an adult with an advanced solid tumor such as melanoma, head and neck, liver or kidney cancer.

This chain uses TRBV19 with TRBJ1-4; D gene ambiguous. Germline V gene data show CDR1 as LNHDA and CDR2 as SQIVND (reference sequence). This CDR3 is built from 16 residues. With 2 bases removed from V and 10 bases from J, the gap between germline ends came to 20 bases. The CDR3 is CASSIWPPWESGKLFF. The CDR3 DNA reads as TGTGCCAGTAGTATATGGCCCCCCTGGGAAAGCGGAAAACTGTTTTTT.

The chain couples TRBV9 to TRBJ1-5, with D uncertain. V lost 3 bases and J lost 3, with 7 bases in between. This CDR3 is built from 13 residues. Germline CDR1 SGDLS, CDR2 YYNGEE. CDR3 protein: CASSARDNQPQHF. The CDR3 bases are TGTGCCAGCAGCGCGCGGGACAATCAGCCCCAGCATTTT.

This chain connects TRBV18 to TRBJ2-6; D is ambiguous. V was cut by 1 base and J by 2 bases, with 9 bases left in between. The CDR3 is made up of 16 amino acids. Germline CDR1 is KGHSH and CDR2 is LQKENI. The CDR3 DNA is TGTGCCAGCTCACCACTAGGGCACCCTGGGGCCAACGTCCTGACTTTC. Protein product: CASSPLGHPGANVLTF.

The CDR3 protein is CASSSTPTGGPTF. The CDR3 DNA sequence: TGTGCCAGCAGCAGTACACCGACAGGGGGACCGACCTTC. The chain links TRBV5-6 to TRBJ1-2; 9 bases are a match to TRBD1. In germline, CDR1 is SGHDT, CDR2 YYEEEE. V lost 4 bases, J lost 14 bases, and 12 bases stayed unmatched. The CDR3 totals 13 residues.

The chain combines TRBV4-2 with TRBJ2-3, with D perhaps matching TRBD1 (6 bases). CDR3 length: 15 residues. Germline loops: CDR1 LGHNA, CDR2 YNFKEQ. V was pared by 0 bases and J by 0 bases, with 7 bases between. In DNA, the CDR3 is TGTGCCAGCAGCCAAGATAGGGGGAGCACAGATACGCAGTATTTT. This sequence encodes CASSQDRGSTDTQYF.

This rearrangement joins TRBV6-5 to TRBJ2-2; 7 bases map to TRBD1. Germline V gene lookup returns CDR1 MNHEY and CDR2 SVGAGI. Trimming took 5 bases from V and 1 from J; bases not matched to a gene: 1. This CDR3 is built from 14 residues. CDR3 residues: CASSRTGNTGELFF. The CDR3 DNA reads as TGTGCCAGCAGTCGGACAGGGAACACCGGGGAGCTGTTTTTT.

The rearrangement uses TRBV15 and TRBJ1-1; D is uncertain. V was shortened by 1 base and J by 11 bases, with 14 bases between the two germline ends. Germline V gives CDR1 LNHNV, CDR2 YYDKDF (reference sequence). CDR3 length equals 13 residues. CDR3: CATSRADPSAAFF. DNA for the CDR3: TGTGCCACCAGCAGAGCGGATCCCTCGGCCGCTTTCTTT.

The chain has TRBV30 and TRBJ2-2; 7 bases fit TRBD2. Germline loops: CDR1 GTSNPN, CDR2 SVGIG (reference sequence). The trim removed 4 bases at V and 1 base at J, leaving 6 bases unmatched. CDR3 size: 15 residues. The CDR3: CAWNREGLNTGELFF. In nucleotides, the CDR3 is TGTGCCTGGAATAGGGAGGGGCTGAACACCGGGGAGCTGTTTTTT. The variable domain in full, completed from reference TRBV30 and TRBJ2-2, reads SQTIHQWPATLVQPVGSPLSLECTVEGTSNPNLYWYRQAAGRGLQLLFYSVGIGQISSEVPQNLSASRPQDRQFILSSKKLLLSDSGFYLCAWNREGLNTGELFFGEGSRLTVL.

J is TRBJ2-2 and V is TRBV7-6, with 9 bases fitting TRBD2. The germline gives CDR1 SGHVS, CDR2 FNYEAQ. The V and J ends lost 5 bases and 4 bases, in that order; junction bases with no gene match: 8. The CDR3 contains 16 residues. CDR3 sequence reads: CASSPGLAKSTGELFF. CDR3 bases: TGTGCCAGCAGCCCCGGACTAGCGAAAAGCACCGGGGAGCTGTTTTTT.

The chain links TRBV4-2 to TRBJ2-7; 9 bases agree with TRBD2. The CDR3 has 15 amino acids. Unmatched junction bases numbered 9, after V lost 6 bases and J lost 3 bases. Germline V lookup: CDR1 LGHNA, CDR2 YNFKEQ. The CDR3 bases are TGTGCCAGCAGAGCGGGACTAGCTGATTACTACGAGCAGTACTTC. Protein: CASRAGLADYYEQYF.

This clone was observed once. The rearrangement uses TRBV6-5 and TRBJ2-7, with TRBD1 as a possible D gene (5 bases). CDR1 MNHEY and CDR2 SVGAGI come from the germline V gene. The V end was cut by 6 bases, the J end by 4 bases, with 19 bases between. CDR3 size: 15 residues. Here the CDR3 DNA reads TGTGCCAGCAGCGAATCAGGGATACAGTATTACGAGCAGTACTTC. Its protein product is CASSESGIQYYEQYF.

The chain recombines TRBV9 with TRBJ1-1; possibly TRBD1 for D (5 bases). The CDR3 length is 13 residues. Germline V gene lookup returns CDR1 SGDLS and CDR2 YYNGEE. Trimming took 4 bases from V and 5 from J, leaving 12 bases between them. CDR3 bases: TGTGCCAGCAGCACCAGGACAACTACTGAAGCTTTCTTT. It is translated as CASSTRTTTEAFF.

This chain links TRBV6-5 with TRBJ1-3; unclear D gene. CDR1 is MNHEY and CDR2 is SVGAGI in the germline V gene. The V gene lost 2 bases and the J gene lost 4 bases, with 12 bases spanning the gap. The CDR3 is 15 residues long. This chain's CDR3 is CASSYKADLGNTIYF. CDR3 in DNA: TGTGCCAGCAGTTACAAGGCAGACTTGGGAAACACCATATATTTT.

The CDR3 DNA follows: TGTGCCAGCAGCCGCGACCGACAGGGGTATGGAGGTAATGGCTACACCTTC. Amino acid sequence: CASSRDRQGYGGNGYTF. The chain uses TRBV7-2 and TRBJ1-2; 8 positions agree with TRBD1. V dropped 5 bases and J dropped 6; count of bases not matched to a gene: 17. This CDR3 region has 17 residues. In germline, CDR1 is SGHTA, CDR2 FQGNSA.

The rearrangement joins TRBV30 to TRBJ1-4; D is undetermined. CDR3 length: 15 amino acids. Deletions cut 1 base from V and 5 bases from J, with 14 bases between. Looked up from germline, CDR1 is GTSNPN and CDR2 is SVGIG (reference sequence). The CDR3 loop is CAWSDNTGANEKLFF. In DNA, the CDR3 is TGTGCCTGGAGTGATAACACGGGAGCAAATGAAAAACTGTTTTTT.

DNA for the CDR3: TGTGCCAGCAAGGTCGAGGCTTCGCCGTACGAGCAGTACTTC. It specifies CASKVEASPYEQYF. This chain uses TRBV2 with TRBJ2-7; D is ambiguous. V was pared by 7 bases and J by 4 bases, with 17 bases between. The CDR3 consists of 14 residues. In germline, CDR1 is SNHLY, CDR2 FYNNEI.

V gene TRBV6-1 combines with J gene TRBJ1-2, with D possibly being TRBD1 (6 bases). Germline lookup yields CDR1 MNHNS and CDR2 SASEGT. V was clipped by 2 bases and J by 0 bases, with 13 bases between them. The CDR3 is made up of 16 amino acids. Written as DNA, the CDR3 is TGTGCCAGCAGTGAATCGGGGGCGAGAGCTAACTATGGCTACACCTTC. It translates to CASSESGARANYGYTF.

This chain connects TRBV4-3 to TRBJ2-1; the D call may be TRBD1 or TRBD2 (5 bases each). This CDR3 has 18 amino acids. V shed 1 base and J shed 5 bases, with 21 bases lying between them. Germline loops: CDR1 LGHNA, CDR2 YSLEER. The CDR3 DNA sequence: TGCGCCAGCAGCCAAGGGGCATTTGGGGGTCGCCAGGACAATGAGCAGTTCTTC. It codes for CASSQGAFGGRQDNEQFF.

The chain has TRBV6-6 and TRBJ1-3; a weak D match, TRBD1 (5 bases). Per the germline V gene, CDR1 is MNHNY and CDR2 is SVGAGI (reference sequence). Trimming removed 7 bases from V and 4 bases from J, with 14 bases in between. This CDR3 contains 14 residues. The chain's CDR3 is CASTSGGAGNTIYF. The CDR3 DNA reads TGTGCCAGCACCAGCGGGGGTGCCGGAAACACCATATATTTT.